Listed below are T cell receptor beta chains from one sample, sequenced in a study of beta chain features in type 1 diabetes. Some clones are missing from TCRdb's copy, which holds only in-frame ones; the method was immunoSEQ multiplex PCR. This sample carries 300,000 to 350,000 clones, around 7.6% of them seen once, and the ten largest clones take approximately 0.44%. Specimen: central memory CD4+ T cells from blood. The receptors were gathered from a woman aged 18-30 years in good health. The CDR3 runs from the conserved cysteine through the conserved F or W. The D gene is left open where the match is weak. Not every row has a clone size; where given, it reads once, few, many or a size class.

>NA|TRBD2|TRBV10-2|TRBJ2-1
TGCGCCAGCAGTTATCGGTCCGGTGGGGGAGGGGAGCAGTTCTTC
CASSYRSGGGGEQFF
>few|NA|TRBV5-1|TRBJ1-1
TGCGCCAGCAGCTTGTCCGCTAATGAAGCTTTCTTT
CASSLSANEAFF
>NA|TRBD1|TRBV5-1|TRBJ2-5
TGCGCCAGCAGCCCCCGGGACAGGGAAGAGACCCAGTACTTC
CASSPRDREETQYF
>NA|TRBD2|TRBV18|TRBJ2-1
TGTGCCAGCTCACCCTCTCGGGCGGGAGGGCAGGGGGAGCTGTTCTTC
CASSPSRAGGQGELFF
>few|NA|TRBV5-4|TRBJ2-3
TGTGCCAGCAGCCAAGCGCAGGGAGATACGCAGTATTTT
CASSQAQGDTQYF
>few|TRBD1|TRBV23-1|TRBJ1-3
TGCGCCAGCAGTCAATCGAAGGGGACAGCTTACTCTGGAAACACCATATATTTT
CASSQSKGTAYSGNTIYF
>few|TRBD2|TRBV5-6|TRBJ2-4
TGTGCCAGCAGCTTGACCGGGACTAGCATGTACATTCAGTACTTC
CASSLTGTSMYIQYF
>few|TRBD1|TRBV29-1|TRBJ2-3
TGCAGCGTCGCGACAGGGGGCGCGGGATATACGCAGTATTTT
CSVATGGAGYTQYF
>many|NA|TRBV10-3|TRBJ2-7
TGTGCCATCAGTGGGGGGGTACACTCATACGAGCAGTACTTC
CAISGGVHSYEQYF
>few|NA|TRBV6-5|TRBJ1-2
TGTGCCAGCAGGGAGACAGGCCGGCTGGGCTATGGCTACACCTTC
CASRETGRLGYGYTF
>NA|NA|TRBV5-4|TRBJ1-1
TGTGCCAGCAGCAGCTCCGGGACACTGAACACTGAAGCTTTCTTT
CASSSSGTLNTEAFF
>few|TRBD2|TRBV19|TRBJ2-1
TGTGCCAGTAGCCAAGGAGGACTAGCCAACAATGAGCAGTTCTTC
CASSQGGLANNEQFF
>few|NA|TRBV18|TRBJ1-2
TGTGCCAGCTCACCCCAGGACCACTCTAACTATGGCTACACCTTC
CASSPQDHSNYGYTF
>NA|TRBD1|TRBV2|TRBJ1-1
TGTGCCAGCAGTGAACACAGGGGGAACACTGAAGCTTTCTTT
CASSEHRGNTEAFF
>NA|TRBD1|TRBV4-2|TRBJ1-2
TGTGCCAGCAGCGACGCACAGGGGGCAGATGGCTACACCTTC
CASSDAQGADGYTF
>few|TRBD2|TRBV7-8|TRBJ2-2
TGTGCCAGCAGCCATGGACTAGCGGGAGCGACGAACACCGGGGAGCTGTTTTTT
CASSHGLAGATNTGELFF
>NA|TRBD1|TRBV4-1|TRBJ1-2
TGCGCCAGCAGCCAAAGGACAGGGGTGGAATATGGCTACACCTTC
CASSQRTGVEYGYTF
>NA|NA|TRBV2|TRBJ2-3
TGTGCCAGCAGCCCTCCCCTAGGACAGGCCCCCGGGGGGACGCAGTATTTT
CASSPPLGQAPGGTQYF
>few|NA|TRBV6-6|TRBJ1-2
TGTGCCAGCAGTTACCGGGACACCTCTAACTATGGCTACACCTTC
CASSYRDTSNYGYTF
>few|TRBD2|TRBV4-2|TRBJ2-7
TGTGCCAGCAGCCTTGGGACTAGCGGGAGCGAGCAGTACTTC
CASSLGTSGSEQYF
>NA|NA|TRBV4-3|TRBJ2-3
TGCGCCAGCAGCCTAAGGCAGGAGCCGACCTATACGCAGTATTTT
CASSLRQEPTYTQYF
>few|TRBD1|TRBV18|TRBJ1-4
TGTGCCAGCTCCGGACAGGGGCGAAATGAAAAACTGTTTTTT
CASSGQGRNEKLFF
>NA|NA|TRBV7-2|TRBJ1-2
TGTGCCAGCAGCTTAGTGGTCAGGGCCAACTATGGCTACACCTTC
CASSLVVRANYGYTF
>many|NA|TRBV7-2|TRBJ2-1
TGTGCCAGCAGCTTAGTACTTGCTGAGCAGTTCTTC
CASSLVLAEQFF
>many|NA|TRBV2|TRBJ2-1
TGTGCCAGCAGTGCTCAGGGGACTGAGCAGTTCTTC
CASSAQGTEQFF
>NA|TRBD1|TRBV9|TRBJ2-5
TGTGCCAGCAGCGTAGCACTAACCCCGGGACAGGGGGTGGGAGACCAGTACTTC
CASSVALTPGQGVGDQYF
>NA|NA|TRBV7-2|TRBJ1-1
TGTGCCAGCAAACGGGACACTGAAGCTTTCTTT
CASKRDTEAFF
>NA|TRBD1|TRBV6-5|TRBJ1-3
TGTGCCAGCAGTTACTCGAACAGGGGTGCTGGAAACACCATATATTTT
CASSYSNRGAGNTIYF
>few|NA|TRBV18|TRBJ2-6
TGTGCCAGCTCACACTCTCAAGACTCTGGGGCCAACGTCCTGACTTTC
CASSHSQDSGANVLTF
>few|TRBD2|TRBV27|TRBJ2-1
TGTGCCAGCAGTCAACGAAGACTAGCGGGAGTGAGTGAGCAGTTCTTC
CASSQRRLAGVSEQFF
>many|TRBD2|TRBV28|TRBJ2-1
TGTGCCAGCGGACTAGCCTACAATGAGCAGTTCTTC
CASGLAYNEQFF
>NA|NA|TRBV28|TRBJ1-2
TGTGCCAGCAGTGGTTGGCAGTACTATGGCTACACCTTC
CASSGWQYYGYTF
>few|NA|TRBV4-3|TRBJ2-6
TGCGCCAGCAGCCAAGGGCGGAGTACTGGGGCCAACGTCCTGACTTTC
CASSQGRSTGANVLTF
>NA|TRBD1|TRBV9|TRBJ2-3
TGTGCCAGCAGCGTAGGGGACAGGCGCACAGATACGCAGTATTTT
CASSVGDRRTDTQYF
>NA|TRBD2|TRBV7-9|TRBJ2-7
TGTGCCAGCAGCTTCCATGCTAGCGGGAGTCGCGAGCAGTACTTC
CASSFHASGSREQYF
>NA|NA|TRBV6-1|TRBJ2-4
TGTGCCAGCAGCCTTGGACTATTGGCCAAAAACATTCAGTACTTC
CASSLGLLAKNIQYF
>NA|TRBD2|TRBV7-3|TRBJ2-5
TGTGCCAGCAGCCTCAGCGGGATAGGGGAGACCCAGTACTTC
CASSLSGIGETQYF
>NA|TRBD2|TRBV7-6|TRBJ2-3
TGTGCCAGCAGCTTAGGTCCCCCCGTACTAGCGGGAGGATTACCAGATACGCAGTATTTT
CASSLGPPVLAGGLPDTQYF
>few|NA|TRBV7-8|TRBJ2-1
TGTGCCAGCAGCCGCCTTTTCAACAGGAGGTACAATGAGCAGTTCTTC
CASSRLFNRRYNEQFF
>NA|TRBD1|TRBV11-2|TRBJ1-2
TGTGCCAGCAGCGTGGACAGGGACTATGGCTACACCTTC
CASSVDRDYGYTF
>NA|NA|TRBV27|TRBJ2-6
TGTGCCAGCAGTTTCCAGGGCATTGGGGCCAACGTCCTGACTTTC
CASSFQGIGANVLTF
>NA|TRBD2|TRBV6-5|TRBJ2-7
TGTGCCAGCAGTTACTCGGGAGGGCCCTCCTACGAGCAGTACTTC
CASSYSGGPSYEQYF
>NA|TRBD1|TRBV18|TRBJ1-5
TGTGCCAGCTCACCGACAGGGGTGAGCAATCAGCCCCAGCATTTT
CASSPTGVSNQPQHF
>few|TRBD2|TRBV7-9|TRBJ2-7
TGTGCCAGCAGCTTAGGGACTAGCGGGATGAAGTCCTACGAGCAGTACTTC
CASSLGTSGMKSYEQYF